The source of this TCR beta chain is a study of early T cells in non-severe SARS-CoV-2 infection. Across the whole study: Sequenced material consisted of bulk RNA (from unsorted whole blood), and chains were unpaired. Notes on the study in general: Reliance on VDJdb matching favored anti-spike CD8 responses; private and CD4 specificities were missed.

This clonotype has ten or more counts. Antigen: not known. The CDR3 has 14 residues. Trimming pared 6 bases from V and 6 bases from J, leaving 16 bases between. Germline CDR1 reads SGHKS; CDR2 reads YYEKEE (reference sequence). Individual cDNA molecules were tagged with unique molecular identifiers, the study reported. MiXCR, applied by TCRdb to the 5' RACE reads, yields one record per CDR3 protein. The profile shows about 42,000 distinct CDR3 sequences, 6% to 7.5% of them singletons. V is TRBV5-5 and J is TRBJ2-4; D uncertain. Sequenced: whole blood. This sequence originates from an adult who was a healthcare worker with PCR-confirmed SARS-CoV-2 infection or an uninfected control (not recorded which). The CDR3 protein is CASTISFLRNIQYF. The CDR3 bases are TGTGCCAGCACCATTAGCTTCTTGAGAAACATTCAGTACTTC.